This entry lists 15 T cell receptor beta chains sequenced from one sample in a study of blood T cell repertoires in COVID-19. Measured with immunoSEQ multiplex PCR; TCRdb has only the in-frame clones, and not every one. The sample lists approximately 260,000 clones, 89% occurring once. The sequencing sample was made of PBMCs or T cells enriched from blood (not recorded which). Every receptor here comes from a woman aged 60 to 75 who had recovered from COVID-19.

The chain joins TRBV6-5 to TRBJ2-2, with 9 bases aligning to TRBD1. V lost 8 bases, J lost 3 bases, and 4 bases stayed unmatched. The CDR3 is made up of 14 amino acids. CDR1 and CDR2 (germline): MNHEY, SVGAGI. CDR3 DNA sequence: TGTGCCAGCTACAGGGGGCCCTACACCGGGGAGCTGTTTTTT. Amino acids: CASYRGPYTGELFF.

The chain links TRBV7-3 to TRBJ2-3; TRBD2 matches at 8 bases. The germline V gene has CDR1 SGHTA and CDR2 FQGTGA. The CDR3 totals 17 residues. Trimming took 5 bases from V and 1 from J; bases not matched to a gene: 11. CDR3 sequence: CASSPRPGLGGTDTQYF. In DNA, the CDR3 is TGTGCCAGCAGCCCGCGGCCGGGACTAGGGGGCACAGATACGCAGTATTTT.

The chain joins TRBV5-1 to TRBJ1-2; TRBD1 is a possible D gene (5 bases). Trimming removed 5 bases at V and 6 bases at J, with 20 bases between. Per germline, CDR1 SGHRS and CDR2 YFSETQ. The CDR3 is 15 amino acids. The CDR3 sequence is CASSTIGQGSNGYTF. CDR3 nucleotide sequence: TGCGCCAGCAGTACCATTGGGCAGGGTAGTAATGGCTACACCTTC.

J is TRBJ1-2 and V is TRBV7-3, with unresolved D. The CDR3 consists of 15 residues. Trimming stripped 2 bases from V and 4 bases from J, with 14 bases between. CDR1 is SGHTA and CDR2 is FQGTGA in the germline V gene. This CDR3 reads CASSLGRGESYGYTF. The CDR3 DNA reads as TGTGCCAGCAGCTTAGGGCGGGGAGAATCCTATGGCTACACCTTC. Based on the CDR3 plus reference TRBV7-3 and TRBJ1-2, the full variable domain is GAGVSQTPSNKVTEKGKYVELRCDPISGHTALYWYRQSLGQGPEFLIYFQGTGAADDSGLPNDRFFAVRPEGSVSTLKIQRTERGDSAVYLCASSLGRGESYGYTFGSGTRLTVV.

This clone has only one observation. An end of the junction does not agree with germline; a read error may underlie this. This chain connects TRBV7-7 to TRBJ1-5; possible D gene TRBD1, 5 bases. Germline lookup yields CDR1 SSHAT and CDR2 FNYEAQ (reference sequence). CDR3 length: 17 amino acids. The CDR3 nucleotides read TGTGCTAGCAGCTTACCTCGACAGTCCCCTAGCAATCAGCCCCAGCATTTT. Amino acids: CASSLPRQSPSNQPQHF. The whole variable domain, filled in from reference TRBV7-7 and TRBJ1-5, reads GAGVSQSPRYKVTKRGQDVTLRCDPISSHATLYWYQQALGQGPEFLTYFNYEAQPDKSGLPSDRFSAERPEGSISTLTIQRTEQRDSAMYRCASSLPRQSPSNQPQHFGDGTRLSIL.

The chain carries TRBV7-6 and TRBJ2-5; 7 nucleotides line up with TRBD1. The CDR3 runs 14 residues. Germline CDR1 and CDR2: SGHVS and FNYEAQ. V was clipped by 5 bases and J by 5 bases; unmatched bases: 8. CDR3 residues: CASSIGQAGETQYF. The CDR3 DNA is TGTGCCAGCAGCATCGGACAGGCCGGGGAGACCCAGTACTTC.

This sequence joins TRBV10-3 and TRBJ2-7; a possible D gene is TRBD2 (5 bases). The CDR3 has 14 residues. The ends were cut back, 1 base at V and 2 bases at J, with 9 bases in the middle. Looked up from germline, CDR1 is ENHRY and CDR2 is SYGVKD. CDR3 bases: TGTGCCATCAGTGAGTTTGAGGGCACCTACGAGCAGTACTTC. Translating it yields CAISEFEGTYEQYF.

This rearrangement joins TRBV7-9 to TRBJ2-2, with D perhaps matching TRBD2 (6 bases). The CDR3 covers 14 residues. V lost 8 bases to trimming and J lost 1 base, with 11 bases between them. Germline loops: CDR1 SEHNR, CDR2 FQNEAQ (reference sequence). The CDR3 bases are TGTGCCAGCGTTGGGACTTGGAACACCGGGGAGCTGTTTTTT. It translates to CASVGTWNTGELFF. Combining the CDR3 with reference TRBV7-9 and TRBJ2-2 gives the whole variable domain DTGVSQNPRHKITKRGQNVTFRCDPISEHNRLYWYRQTLGQGPEFLTYFQNEAQLEKSRLLSDRFSAERPKGSFSTLEIQRTEQGDSAMYLCASVGTWNTGELFFGEGSRLTVL.

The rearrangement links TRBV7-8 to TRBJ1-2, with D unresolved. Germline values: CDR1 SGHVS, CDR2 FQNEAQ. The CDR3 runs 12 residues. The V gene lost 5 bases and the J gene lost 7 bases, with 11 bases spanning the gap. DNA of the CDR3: TGTGCCAGCAGCCATAGGCCGGGTGGCTACACCTTC. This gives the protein CASSHRPGGYTF.

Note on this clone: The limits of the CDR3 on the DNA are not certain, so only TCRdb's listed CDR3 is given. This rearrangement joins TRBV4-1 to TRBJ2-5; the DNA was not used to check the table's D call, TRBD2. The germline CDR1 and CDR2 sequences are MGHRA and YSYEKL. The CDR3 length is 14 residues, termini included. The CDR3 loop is CASSSSGGLETQYF.

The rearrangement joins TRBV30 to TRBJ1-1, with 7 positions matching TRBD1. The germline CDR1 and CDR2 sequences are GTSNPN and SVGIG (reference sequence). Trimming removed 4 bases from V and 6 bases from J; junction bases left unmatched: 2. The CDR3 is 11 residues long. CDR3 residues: CAWKGQSEAFF. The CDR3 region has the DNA TGTGCCTGGAAGGGACAGTCTGAAGCTTTCTTT.

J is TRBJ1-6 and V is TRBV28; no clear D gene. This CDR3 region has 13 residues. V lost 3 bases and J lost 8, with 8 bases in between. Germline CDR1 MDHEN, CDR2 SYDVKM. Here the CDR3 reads CASSFKLHSPLHF. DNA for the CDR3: TGTGCCAGCAGTTTTAAGCTCCATTCACCCCTCCACTTT.

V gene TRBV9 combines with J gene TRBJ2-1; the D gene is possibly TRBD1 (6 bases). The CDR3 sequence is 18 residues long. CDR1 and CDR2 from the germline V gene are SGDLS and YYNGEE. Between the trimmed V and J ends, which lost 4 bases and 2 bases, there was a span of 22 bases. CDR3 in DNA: TGTGCCAGCAGCTCACCTAGGGGGTTGGACCTACCCTACAATGAGCAGTTCTTC. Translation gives CASSSPRGLDLPYNEQFF. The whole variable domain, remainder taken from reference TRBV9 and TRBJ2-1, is DSGVTQTPKHLITATGQRVTLRCSPRSGDLSVYWYQQSLDQGLQFLIQYYNGEERAKGNILERFSAQQFPDLHSELNLSSLELGDSALYFCASSSPRGLDLPYNEQFFGPGTRLTVL.

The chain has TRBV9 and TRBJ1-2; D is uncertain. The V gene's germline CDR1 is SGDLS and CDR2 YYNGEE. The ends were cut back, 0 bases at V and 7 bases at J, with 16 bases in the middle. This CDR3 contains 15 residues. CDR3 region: CASSVVTSYGVGYTF. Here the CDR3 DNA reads TGTGCCAGCAGCGTAGTCACGTCATACGGGGTTGGCTACACCTTC.

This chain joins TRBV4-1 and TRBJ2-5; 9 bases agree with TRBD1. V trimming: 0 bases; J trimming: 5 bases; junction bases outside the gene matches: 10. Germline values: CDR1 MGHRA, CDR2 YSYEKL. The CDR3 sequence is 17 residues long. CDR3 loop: CASSQDAWGQGSETQYF. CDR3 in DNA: TGCGCCAGCAGCCAAGACGCGTGGGGACAGGGTTCGGAGACCCAGTACTTC.